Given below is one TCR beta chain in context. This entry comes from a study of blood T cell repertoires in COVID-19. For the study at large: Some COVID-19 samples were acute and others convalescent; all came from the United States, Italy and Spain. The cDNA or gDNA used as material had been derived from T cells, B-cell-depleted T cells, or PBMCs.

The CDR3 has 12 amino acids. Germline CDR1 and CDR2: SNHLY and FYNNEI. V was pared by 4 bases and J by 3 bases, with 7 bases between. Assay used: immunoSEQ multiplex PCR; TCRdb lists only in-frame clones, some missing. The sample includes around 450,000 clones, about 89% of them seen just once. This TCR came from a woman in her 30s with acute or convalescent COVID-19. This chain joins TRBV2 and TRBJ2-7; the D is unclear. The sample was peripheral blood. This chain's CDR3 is CASSARYYEQYF. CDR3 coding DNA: TGTGCCAGCAGTGCCAGGTACTACGAGCAGTACTTC.